Below, 5 T cell receptor beta chains from the same sample are listed, as sequenced in a study of cytomegalovirus exposure and HLA in healthy donors. The PCR employed 60 Vbeta primers together with 13 Jbeta primers. The method was immunoSEQ multiplex PCR; TCRdb's version includes in-frame clones alone and lacks a portion of them. The table records around 150,000 clones, 65% to 80% of them present only once. The sample consisted of PBMCs. These receptors originate from a male donor in good health and CMV-seronegative.

CDR3 DNA sequence: TGCGCCAGCAGCCGCCCGGCGGGAGTGACAGATACGCAGTATTTT. This sequence encodes CASSRPAGVTDTQYF. J is TRBJ2-3 and V is TRBV5-1; 7 bases line up with TRBD2. Germline V gene lookup returns CDR1 SGHRS and CDR2 YFSETQ. V was clipped by 4 bases and J by 3 bases; unmatched bases: 8. CDR3 size: 15 residues.

J is TRBJ1-5 and V is TRBV28; D unclear. Trimming took 4 bases from V and 0 from J, leaving 7 bases between them. CDR3 length equals 14 residues. Germline V gene sequence: CDR1 MDHEN, CDR2 SYDVKM. CDR3 loop: CASSSGYSNQPQHF. As DNA, the CDR3 is TGTGCCAGCAGTTCGGGGTATAGCAATCAGCCCCAGCATTTT.

To note about this clone: It is unclear where the CDR3 begins or ends on the DNA, so no DNA is shown, and the CDR3 is as TCRdb lists it. The rearrangement joins TRBV6-5 to TRBJ2-2; TRBD1 is the table's D call, not checked against the DNA. The CDR3 length equals 16 residues, ends included. CDR1 is MNHEY and CDR2 is SVGAGI in the germline V gene. The CDR3 sequence is CASSFFGQGGTGELFF.

The gene calls are TRBV6-5 and TRBJ1-5; TRBD1 agrees at 7 bases. CDR1 and CDR2 from the germline V gene are MNHEY and SVGAGI. The junction had 3 bases not matched to a gene; V was cut back by 2 bases and J by 5 bases. The CDR3 is 14 amino acids. The CDR3 loop is CASSYGQAHQPQHF. CDR3 nucleotide sequence: TGTGCCAGCAGTTACGGACAGGCACATCAGCCCCAGCATTTT.

The chain couples TRBV5-8 to TRBJ2-5; 8 nucleotides match TRBD2. V lost 3 bases, J lost 9 bases, and 4 bases stayed unmatched. Germline lookup yields CDR1 SGHTS and CDR2 YDEGEE. The CDR3 totals 12 residues. Written as DNA, the CDR3 is TGTGCCAGCAGCTCTGGGACTAGGGCCCAGTACTTC. This encodes CASSSGTRAQYF.